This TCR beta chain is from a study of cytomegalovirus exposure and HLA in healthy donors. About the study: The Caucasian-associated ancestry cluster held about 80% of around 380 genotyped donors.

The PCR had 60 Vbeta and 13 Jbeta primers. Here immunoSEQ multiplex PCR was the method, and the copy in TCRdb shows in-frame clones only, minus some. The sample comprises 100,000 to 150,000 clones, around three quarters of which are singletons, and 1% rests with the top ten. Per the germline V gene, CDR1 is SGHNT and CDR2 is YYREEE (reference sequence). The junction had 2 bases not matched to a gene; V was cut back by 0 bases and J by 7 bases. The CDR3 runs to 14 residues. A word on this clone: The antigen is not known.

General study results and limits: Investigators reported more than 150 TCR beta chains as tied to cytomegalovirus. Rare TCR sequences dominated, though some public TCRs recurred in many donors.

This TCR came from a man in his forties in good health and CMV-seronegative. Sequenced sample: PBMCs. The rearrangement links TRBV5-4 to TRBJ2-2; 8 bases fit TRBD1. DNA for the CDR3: TGTGCCAGCAGCTTGGGACAGGGGAACGGGGAGCTGTTTTTT. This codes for CASSLGQGNGELFF. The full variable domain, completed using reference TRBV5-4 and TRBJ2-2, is ETGVTQSPTHLIKTRGQQVTLRCSSQSGHNTVSWYQQALGQGPQFIFQYYREEENGRGNFPPRFSGLQFPNYSSELNVNALELDDSALYLCASSLGQGNGELFFGEGSRLTVL.